Below, 19 T cell receptor beta chains from the same sample are listed, as sequenced in a study of blood T cell repertoires in COVID-19. Libraries were prepared by immunoSEQ multiplex PCR; TCRdb keeps only in-frame clonotypes and omits some of them. Among 310,000 or so clones listed, roughly 90% were seen once. The sample taken for sequencing was peripheral blood. The receptors were gathered from a man between 18 and 35 years old who had recovered from COVID-19.

The chain combines TRBV6-5 with TRBJ2-1; TRBD2 matches at 9 bases. Per germline, CDR1 MNHEY and CDR2 SVGAGI. J was trimmed by 4 bases and V by 6 bases; bases with no gene match: 7. The CDR3 spans 15 residues. The CDR3 nucleotides are TGTGCCAGCAGCTATAGCGGGGGAGATTACAATGAGCAGTTCTTC. Its protein product is CASSYSGGDYNEQFF.

This chain joins TRBV19 and TRBJ2-1; unclear D gene. V was pared by 2 bases and J by 8 bases, with 10 bases between. This CDR3 is built from 13 residues. CDR1 LNHDA and CDR2 SQIVND come from the germline V gene (reference sequence). The DNA of the CDR3 is TGTGCCAGTAGTATAAAGACTCGGGATGAGCAGTTCTTC. Its protein is CASSIKTRDEQFF.

This chain joins TRBV19 and TRBJ1-1; perhaps TRBD1 as D (5 bases). V lost 7 bases, J lost 1 base, and 13 bases lay in between. Looked up from germline, CDR1 is LNHDA and CDR2 is SQIVND (reference sequence). This CDR3 has 14 amino acids. CDR3 residues: CASKGMAANTEAFF. The CDR3 nucleotides read TGTGCCAGTAAGGGGATGGCAGCGAACACTGAAGCTTTCTTT.

The rearrangement links TRBV5-4 to TRBJ2-5, with 8 bases matching TRBD2. Germline-derived CDR1 and CDR2 are SGHNT and YYREEE (reference sequence). The CDR3 length is 16 residues. V lost 1 base and J lost 5; bases outside the gene matches: 10. The CDR3 here is CASSLTGTRIVETQYF. For the CDR3, the DNA is TGTGCCAGCAGCTTGACGGGGACTAGAATAGTCGAGACCCAGTACTTC.

A note on this clone: Other DNA sequences in this sample translate to the same CDR3. The V and J genes are TRBV12-3 or TRBV12-4 and TRBJ1-5; D remains ambiguous. This CDR3 contains 13 residues. V was trimmed by 3 bases and J by 2 bases, leaving 5 bases between them. DNA for the CDR3: TGTGCCAGCAGTTTCCCGGGCAATCAGCCCCAGCATTTT. Its protein is CASSFPGNQPQHF.

In this sample, this clone turned up once. This sequence joins TRBV6-2 or TRBV6-3 and TRBJ2-1; possibly TRBD2 for D (5 bases). V was shortened by 4 bases and J by 6 bases, with 16 bases between the two germline ends. The CDR3 is 15 amino acids. The germline V gene encodes CDR1 MNHEY and CDR2 SVGEGT. The CDR3 coding sequence is TGTGCCAGCAGTTCTCTAGCCTCTTTAGGCAATGAGCAGTTCTTC. Protein product: CASSSLASLGNEQFF.

The chain carries TRBV11-2 and TRBJ1-6; D unresolved. Germline loops: CDR1 SGHAT, CDR2 FQNNGV. The CDR3 has 14 residues. Trimming took off 1 base at V and 9 bases at J, with 10 bases between the two ends. The CDR3 bases are TGTGCCAGCAGCTTAGGAATTGGGCCTTCACCCCTCCACTTT. It encodes CASSLGIGPSPLHF.

This sequence joins TRBV15 and TRBJ1-1; D gene uncertain. This CDR3 spans 15 amino acids. Per germline, CDR1 LNHNV and CDR2 YYDKDF (reference sequence). V lost 0 bases and J 0 bases, leaving 8 bases between the germline ends. CDR3 nucleotides: TGTGCCACCAGCAGAGATCCTTACATGAACACTGAAGCTTTCTTT. It yields the protein CATSRDPYMNTEAFF.

The chain couples TRBV3-1 (or the pseudogene TRBV3-2) to TRBJ2-3; 10 bases match TRBD2. V lost 1 base, J lost 2 bases, and 9 bases stayed unmatched. This CDR3 is 18 amino acids long. Germline V gene sequence: CDR1 LGHDT, CDR2 YNNKEL (reference sequence). CDR3 region: CASSQVAGGPSYTDTQYF. CDR3 DNA: TGTGCCAGCAGCCAAGTAGCGGGGGGTCCTTCTTACACAGATACGCAGTATTTT.

V usage is TRBV6-5 and J usage is TRBJ1-4; the match to TRBD1 covers 10 bases. The germline V gene has CDR1 MNHEY and CDR2 SVGAGI. V shed 2 bases and J 6 bases; nucleotides not matched to a gene: 3. CDR3 size: 15 residues. The CDR3 DNA sequence: TGTGCCAGCAGTTACGAGGGACAGGGGTATGAAAAACTGTTTTTT. It is translated as CASSYEGQGYEKLFF.

Points on this clone: The same CDR3 also results from other DNA sequences found in this sample. The rearrangement links TRBV18 to TRBJ2-4; possibly TRBD1 for D (5 bases). With 4 bases removed from V and 4 bases from J, the gap between germline ends came to 14 bases. This CDR3 is built from 15 residues. The germline gives CDR1 KGHSH, CDR2 LQKENI. CDR3 sequence: CASSLGLSGKNIQYF. Written as DNA, the CDR3 is TGTGCCAGCTCACTTGGGTTGTCAGGGAAAAACATTCAGTACTTC.

This chain joins TRBV7-2 and TRBJ1-5; D remains unclear. The CDR3 runs 14 residues. Germline V gene lookup returns CDR1 SGHTA and CDR2 FQGNSA. Trimming took 2 bases from V and 2 from J, leaving 7 bases between them. The CDR3 nucleotides read TGTGCCAGCAGCTTAATAGGAGGCAATCAGCCCCAGCATTTT. Translation gives CASSLIGGNQPQHF.

The J gene is TRBJ1-1, the V gene TRBV19; a possible D gene is TRBD1 (5 bases). The V gene's germline CDR1 is LNHDA and CDR2 SQIVND (reference sequence). The V end lost 3 bases, the J end lost 6 bases, and 11 bases lay between the germline ends. This CDR3 is 13 amino acids long. The CDR3 here is CASSMAGPPEAFF. CDR3 in DNA: TGTGCCAGTAGTATGGCAGGGCCCCCTGAAGCTTTCTTT.

The V and J genes are TRBV4-3 and TRBJ1-6; 11 positions agree with TRBD1. Germline CDR1 reads LGHNA; CDR2 reads YSLEER. V lost 0 bases and J lost 15; bases outside the gene matches: 13. The CDR3 has 17 residues. In nucleotides, the CDR3 is TGCGCCAGCAGCCAAGATCCAGGACAGGGGGCTGCTCGTGGCCTCCACTTT. As protein: CASSQDPGQGAARGLHF.

The rearrangement uses TRBV7-6 and TRBJ1-6; no definite D call. Germline CDR1 and CDR2: SGHVS and FNYEAQ. V dropped 0 bases and J dropped 0 bases, with 9 bases sitting between them. This CDR3 spans 17 amino acids. CDR3 in amino acids: CASSLAQSPSYNSPLHF. CDR3 DNA sequence: TGTGCCAGCAGCTTAGCTCAGTCCCCCTCCTATAATTCACCCCTCCACTTT.

The V and J genes are TRBV12-3 or TRBV12-4 and TRBJ2-7, with no clear D. This CDR3 spans 13 amino acids. The germline V and J ends were trimmed by 3 bases and 3 bases, with 9 bases remaining between them. The CDR3 is CASSLRRDYEQYF. CDR3 sequence (DNA): TGTGCCAGCAGTTTGAGGAGAGACTACGAGCAGTACTTC.

V and J are TRBV6-5 and TRBJ1-1; 8 bases match TRBD1. The V gene's germline CDR1 is MNHEY and CDR2 SVGAGI. The CDR3 has 15 amino acids. The J segment lost 1 base and the V segment lost 5 bases, leaving 6 bases of the junction unmatched. The CDR3 sequence: CASSPRTGSNTEAFF. CDR3 DNA sequence: TGTGCCAGCAGTCCTAGGACAGGGTCGAACACTGAAGCTTTCTTT.

In its sample, this clone was seen once. V and J are TRBV11-1 and TRBJ2-5; perhaps TRBD1 as D (6 bases). The germline V gene encodes CDR1 SGHAT and CDR2 FQDESV (reference sequence). This CDR3 comprises 13 residues. V lost 10 bases and J 0 bases, leaving 12 bases between the germline ends. This CDR3 is CATRTGNQETQYF. DNA for the CDR3: TGTGCCACCCGTACAGGGAACCAAGAGACCCAGTACTTC.

This chain uses TRBV7-2 with TRBJ1-1; weak D call: TRBD1 (5 bases). V was pared by 3 bases and J by 4 bases, with 12 bases between. The CDR3 extends over 14 amino acids. The germline V gene encodes CDR1 SGHTA and CDR2 FQGNSA. The CDR3: CASSFGTGGTEAFF. CDR3 bases: TGTGCCAGCAGCTTTGGTACAGGCGGCACTGAAGCTTTCTTT.